One and the same sample provided the 9 T cell receptor beta chains below, sequenced in a study of response to subunit inactivated influenza vaccine. TCRdb re-analysed the RT-PCR reads in MiXCR, keeping a single row per CDR3 protein. Counted here are 650,000 to 800,000 distinct CDR3 sequences, roughly 20% occurring once; the ten biggest clones make up roughly a tenth. The starting material was PBMCs from blood, obtained roughly 5 days after vaccination. All receptors come from a man aged 45-65 years who received an inactivated influenza vaccine.

The table lists this clonotype with many counts. Its ends do not fully match the called genes, so a read error is possible. The chain combines TRBV5-1 with TRBJ2-1, with 9 bases fitting TRBD2. The CDR3 runs to 14 residues. Per the germline V gene, CDR1 is SGHRS and CDR2 is YFSETQ. This CDR3 is CASSLAGSYNEQFF. CDR3 nucleotide sequence: TGTGCCAGCTCACTAGCGGGCTCCTACAATGAGCAGTTCTTC. The complete variable domain, with remaining parts taken from reference TRBV5-1 and TRBJ2-1, reads KAGVTQTPRYLIKTRGQQVTLSCSPISGHRSVSWYQQTPGQGLQFLFEYFSETQRNKGNFPGRFSGRQFSNSRSEMNVSTLELGDSALYLCASSLAGSYNEQFFGPGTRLTVL.

With regard to this clonotype: A much larger clone sits a single nucleotide away, making a read error possible. This chain joins TRBV6-1 and TRBJ2-6; TRBD2 matches 7 bases. The CDR3 loop spans 15 amino acids. Germline CDR1 is MNHNS and CDR2 is SASEGT. V shed 6 bases and J 2 bases; nucleotides not matched to a gene: 4. The CDR3 spells CASSVGGAGANVLTF. CDR3 in DNA: TGTGCCAGCAGCGTGGGAGGGGCTGGGGCCAACGTCCTGACTTTC.

This clonotype was recorded a few times. The V and J genes are TRBV4-2 and TRBJ2-7; D unclear. The CDR3 totals 13 residues. Trimming left V 0 bases short and J 6 bases short, with 9 bases between. Germline CDR1 is LGHNA and CDR2 is YNFKEQ. The CDR3 sequence: CASSQDTAFEQYF. CDR3 in DNA: TGTGCCAGCAGCCAAGATACCGCTTTCGAGCAGTACTTC.

V gene TRBV7-9 combines with J gene TRBJ1-3; 7 bases line up with TRBD1. Germline CDR1 and CDR2: SEHNR and FQNEAQ (reference sequence). V trimming: 5 bases; J trimming: 0 bases; junction bases outside the gene matches: 4. The CDR3 has 15 residues. CDR3 loop: CASSPGTVSGNTIYF. Written as DNA, the CDR3 is TGTGCCAGCAGCCCCGGGACAGTCTCTGGAAACACCATATATTTT.

This clonotype was recorded only once. The chain combines TRBV9 with TRBJ2-2, with D possibly matching TRBD1 (6 bases). In germline, CDR1 is SGDLS, CDR2 YYNGEE. The V end lost 3 bases, the J end lost 6 bases, and 15 bases lay between the germline ends. The CDR3 loop spans 15 amino acids. Here the CDR3 DNA reads TGTGCCAGCAGCGCCGTTGGGTGGGGGCCCGGGGAGCTGTTTTTT. Its protein is CASSAVGWGPGELFF. Together with reference TRBV9 and TRBJ2-2, the CDR3 gives the full variable domain: DSGVTQTPKHLITATGQRVTLRCSPRSGDLSVYWYQQSLDQGLQFLIQYYNGEERAKGNILERFSAQQFPDLHSELNLSSLELGDSALYFCASSAVGWGPGELFFGEGSRLTVL.

The V gene is TRBV15, the J gene TRBJ2-1, with TRBD2 matching over 14 bases. Germline V gives CDR1 LNHNV, CDR2 YYDKDF (reference sequence). This CDR3 contains 16 residues. V trimming: 2 bases; J trimming: 8 bases; junction bases outside the gene matches: 5. CDR3 DNA sequence: TGTGCCACCAGCAGAATGGGACTAGCGGGAGCGCATGAGCAGTTCTTC. It is translated as CATSRMGLAGAHEQFF.

The chain carries TRBV28 and TRBJ2-2; 7 nucleotides line up with TRBD2. Germline V gene lookup returns CDR1 MDHEN and CDR2 SYDVKM. Unmatched junction bases numbered 10, after V lost 6 bases and J lost 6 bases. The CDR3 has 15 residues. The CDR3 is CASRPAGVLAGELFF. Written as DNA, the CDR3 is TGTGCCAGCAGGCCGGCGGGGGTACTAGCCGGGGAGCTGTTTTTT.

This clonotype was recorded at least ten times. V and J are TRBV20-1 and TRBJ2-3, with unresolved D. The V end lost 6 bases, the J end lost 4 bases, and 5 bases lay between the germline ends. Germline V lookup: CDR1 DFQATT, CDR2 SNEGSKA (reference sequence). This CDR3 comprises 10 residues. This chain's CDR3 is CSASPDTQYF. The CDR3 DNA reads TGCAGTGCCAGCCCAGATACGCAGTATTTT.

This clonotype has just a few counts. The chain joins TRBV4-3 to TRBJ1-1; perhaps TRBD1 as D (5 bases). V lost 0 bases to trimming and J lost 1 base, with 6 bases between them. The CDR3 sequence is 14 residues long. The V gene's germline CDR1 is LGHNA and CDR2 YSLEER. CDR3: CASSQEQANTEAFF. The CDR3 nucleotides are TGCGCCAGCAGCCAAGAACAGGCGAACACTGAAGCTTTCTTT.